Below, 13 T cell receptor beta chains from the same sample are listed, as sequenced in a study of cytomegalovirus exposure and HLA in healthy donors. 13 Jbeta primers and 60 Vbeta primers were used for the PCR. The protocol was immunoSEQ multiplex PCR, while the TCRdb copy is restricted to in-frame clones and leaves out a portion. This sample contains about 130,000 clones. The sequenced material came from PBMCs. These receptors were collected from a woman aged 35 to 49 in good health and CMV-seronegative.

CDR3 sequence: CASSVPGEGEKLFF. The CDR3 DNA reads as TGTGCCAGCAGTGTGCCAGGGGAGGGTGAAAAACTGTTTTTT. The chain is built from TRBV28 and TRBJ1-4; a possible D gene is TRBD1 (6 bases). The CDR3 runs to 14 residues. In germline, CDR1 is MDHEN, CDR2 SYDVKM. The germline V and J ends were trimmed by 5 bases and 7 bases, with 14 bases remaining between them.

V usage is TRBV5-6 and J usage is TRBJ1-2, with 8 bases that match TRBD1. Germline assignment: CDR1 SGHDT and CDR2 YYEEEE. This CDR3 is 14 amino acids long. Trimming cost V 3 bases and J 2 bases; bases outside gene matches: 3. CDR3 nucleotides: TGTGCCAGCAGCTATGGACAGGGCAACTATGGCTACACCTTC. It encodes CASSYGQGNYGYTF.

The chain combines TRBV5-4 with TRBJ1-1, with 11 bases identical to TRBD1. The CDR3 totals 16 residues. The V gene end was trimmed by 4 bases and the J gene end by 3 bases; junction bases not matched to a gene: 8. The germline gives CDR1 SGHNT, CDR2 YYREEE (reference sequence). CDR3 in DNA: TGTGCCAGCAGCCTAGGACAGGGGGCGCGGTACACTGAAGCTTTCTTT. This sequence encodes CASSLGQGARYTEAFF.

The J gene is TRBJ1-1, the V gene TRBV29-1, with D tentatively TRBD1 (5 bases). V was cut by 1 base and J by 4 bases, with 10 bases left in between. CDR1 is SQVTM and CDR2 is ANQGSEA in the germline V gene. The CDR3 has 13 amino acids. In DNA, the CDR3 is TGCAGCGTTGAAGTAGACAGTTTCACTGAAGCTTTCTTT. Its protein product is CSVEVDSFTEAFF.

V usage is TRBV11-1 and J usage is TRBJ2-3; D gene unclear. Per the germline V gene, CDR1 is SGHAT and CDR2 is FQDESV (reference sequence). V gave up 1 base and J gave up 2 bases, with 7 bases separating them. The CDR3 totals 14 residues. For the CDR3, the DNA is TGTGCCAGCAGCTTAGGTTGGCTCACAGATACGCAGTATTTT. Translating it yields CASSLGWLTDTQYF.

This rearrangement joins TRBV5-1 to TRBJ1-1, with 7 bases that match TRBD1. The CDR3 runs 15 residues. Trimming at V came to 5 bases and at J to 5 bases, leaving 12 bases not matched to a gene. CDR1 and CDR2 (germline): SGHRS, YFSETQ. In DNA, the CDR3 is TGCGCCAGCAGTTTGAGACCAGGGGGAATTACTGAAGCTTTCTTT. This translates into CASSLRPGGITEAFF.

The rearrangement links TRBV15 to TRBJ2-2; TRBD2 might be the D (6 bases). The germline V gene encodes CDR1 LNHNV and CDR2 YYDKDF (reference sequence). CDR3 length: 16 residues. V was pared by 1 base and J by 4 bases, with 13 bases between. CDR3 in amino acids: CATSRVRGSGTGELFF. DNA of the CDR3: TGTGCCACCAGCAGAGTCCGGGGGTCGGGCACCGGGGAGCTGTTTTTT.

CDR3 region: CASSARQAGDSPLHF. The CDR3 region has the DNA TGTGCCAGCAGTGCGAGACAGGCTGGGGATTCACCCCTCCACTTT. The V and J genes are TRBV6-4 and TRBJ1-6; D possibly corresponds to TRBD1 (6 bases). Looked up from germline, CDR1 is MRHNA and CDR2 is SNTAGT. The CDR3 runs to 15 residues. Trimming took off 4 bases at V and 8 bases at J, with 15 bases between the two ends.

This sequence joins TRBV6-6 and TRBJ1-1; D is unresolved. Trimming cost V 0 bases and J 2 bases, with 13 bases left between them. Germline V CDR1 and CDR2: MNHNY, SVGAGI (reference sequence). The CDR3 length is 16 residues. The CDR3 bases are TGTGCCAGCAGTTACTCGAGTGAGGAGCTCAACACTGAAGCTTTCTTT. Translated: CASSYSSEELNTEAFF.

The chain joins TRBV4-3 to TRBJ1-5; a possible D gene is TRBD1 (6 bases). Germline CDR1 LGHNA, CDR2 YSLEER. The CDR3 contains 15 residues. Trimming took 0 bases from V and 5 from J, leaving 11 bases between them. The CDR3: CASSQDWQGHQPQHF. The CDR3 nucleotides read TGCGCCAGCAGCCAAGATTGGCAGGGGCATCAGCCCCAGCATTTT.

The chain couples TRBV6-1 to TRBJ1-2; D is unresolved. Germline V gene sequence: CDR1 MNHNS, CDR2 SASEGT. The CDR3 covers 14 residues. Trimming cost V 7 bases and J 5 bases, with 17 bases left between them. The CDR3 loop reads CASIQSWRGYGYTF. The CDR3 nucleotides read TGTGCCAGCATCCAAAGTTGGAGAGGGTATGGCTACACCTTC.

The CDR3 sequence: CASSHFFDMNTEAFF. The CDR3 DNA sequence: TGCGCCAGCAGCCATTTCTTCGACATGAACACTGAAGCTTTCTTT. This chain links TRBV4-3 with TRBJ1-1; D ambiguous. Germline values: CDR1 LGHNA, CDR2 YSLEER. V gave up 3 bases and J gave up 0 bases, with 11 bases separating them. This CDR3 has 15 residues.

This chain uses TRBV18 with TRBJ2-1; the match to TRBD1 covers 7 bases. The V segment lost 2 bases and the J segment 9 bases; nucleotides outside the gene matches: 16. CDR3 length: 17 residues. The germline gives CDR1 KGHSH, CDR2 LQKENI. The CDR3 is CASSPSNPGTDRSEQFF. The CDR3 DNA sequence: TGTGCCAGCTCACCAAGCAATCCCGGGACAGATCGCAGTGAGCAGTTCTTC.